The rows below give T cell receptor beta chains drawn from one sample of a study of T cells in Graves' hyperthyroidism and ophthalmopathy. TCRdb recomputed calls from the multiplex PCR reads with MiXCR, one row per CDR3 protein. The sample includes about 400,000 distinct CDR3 sequences, 15% to 18% of them seen just once. The sample consisted of blood. These receptors all come from a young woman with Graves' hyperthyroidism. The CDR3 runs from the conserved cysteine through the conserved F or W. D genes are given only for firm matches. The size field is filled for only some rows; it gives once, few, many or a size class.

clone_size: many
v_call: TRBV5-1
d_call: NA
cdr3_length: 15
j_call: TRBJ1-2
cdr3_aa: CASSPGEFGDYGYTF
cdr3_nt: TGCGCCAGCAGCCCGGGGGAATTCGGGGACTATGGCTACACCTTC

clone_size: many
v_call: TRBV12-5
d_call: TRBD1
cdr3_length: 14
j_call: TRBJ2-7
cdr3_aa: CASGPDYRGAEQYF
cdr3_nt: TGTGCTAGTGGTCCCGATTACAGGGGGGCAGAGCAGTACTTC

clone_size: many
v_call: TRBV2
d_call: TRBD1
cdr3_length: 14
j_call: TRBJ1-2
cdr3_aa: CASSFQGAQSGYTF
cdr3_nt: TGTGCCAGCAGTTTTCAGGGGGCGCAGAGCGGCTACACCTTC

clone_size: many
v_call: TRBV12-3/TRBV12-4
d_call: TRBD2
cdr3_length: 14
j_call: TRBJ2-3
cdr3_aa: CASSLGSGRAAQYF
cdr3_nt: TGTGCCAGCAGTTTGGGTAGCGGGAGGGCGGCGCAGTATTTT

clone_size: NA
v_call: TRBV28
d_call: TRBD2
cdr3_length: 18
j_call: TRBJ2-4
cdr3_aa: CASSFASGSALAKNIQYF
cdr3_nt: TGTGCCAGCAGTTTCGCTAGCGGGAGTGCGCTGGCCAAAAACATTCAGTACTTC

clone_size: many
v_call: TRBV3-1
d_call: NA
cdr3_length: 13
j_call: TRBJ1-1
cdr3_aa: CASSLGSKGGAFF
cdr3_nt: TGTGCCAGCAGCCTCGGCAGTAAGGGGGGAGCTTTCTTT

clone_size: NA
v_call: TRBV20-1
d_call: NA
cdr3_length: 14
j_call: TRBJ1-4
cdr3_aa: CSARSGATNEKLFF
cdr3_nt: TGCAGTGCTCGATCTGGCGCAACTAATGAAAAACTGTTTTTT

clone_size: many
v_call: TRBV3-1
d_call: TRBD1
cdr3_length: 13
j_call: TRBJ2-7
cdr3_aa: CASSQGTGGEQYF
cdr3_nt: TGTGCCAGCAGCCAGGGCACAGGGGGAGAGCAGTACTTC

clone_size: many
v_call: TRBV19
d_call: TRBD2
cdr3_length: 18
j_call: TRBJ2-7
cdr3_aa: CASRASPGLSGTTYEQYF
cdr3_nt: TGTGCCAGTAGAGCTTCCCCGGGACTAAGCGGGACCACCTACGAGCAGTACTTC

clone_size: many
v_call: TRBV11-3
d_call: NA
cdr3_length: 14
j_call: TRBJ2-3
cdr3_aa: CASSRLSSTDTQYF
cdr3_nt: TGTGCCAGCAGCCGACTTTCTAGCACAGATACGCAGTATTTT

clone_size: many
v_call: TRBV19
d_call: NA
cdr3_length: 15
j_call: TRBJ2-5
cdr3_aa: CASSYSGLKQETQYF
cdr3_nt: TGTGCCAGTAGTTATAGTGGCCTAAAACAAGAGACCCAGTACTTC

clone_size: NA
v_call: TRBV6-1
d_call: NA
cdr3_length: 14
j_call: TRBJ1-5
cdr3_aa: CASSRGIWNQPQHF
cdr3_nt: TGTGCCAGCAGTAGAGGTATTTGGAATCAGCCCCAGCATTTT

clone_size: many
v_call: TRBV6-1
d_call: NA
cdr3_length: 17
j_call: TRBJ1-5
cdr3_aa: CASSSASGRGSNQPQHF
cdr3_nt: TGTGCCAGCAGTTCGGCGTCAGGGAGAGGTAGCAATCAGCCCCAGCATTTT

clone_size: many
v_call: TRBV11-2
d_call: TRBD2
cdr3_length: 15
j_call: TRBJ2-1
cdr3_aa: CASSSRTSSYNEQFF
cdr3_nt: TGTGCCAGCAGCTCCAGGACTAGCTCCTACAATGAGCAGTTCTTC

clone_size: few
v_call: TRBV5-6
d_call: NA
cdr3_length: 16
j_call: TRBJ2-1
cdr3_aa: CANSPLAALAYNEQFF
cdr3_nt: TGTGCCAACAGCCCGTTAGCGGCGCTCGCCTACAATGAGCAGTTCTTC

clone_size: many
v_call: TRBV12-3/TRBV12-4
d_call: TRBD2
cdr3_length: 16
j_call: TRBJ2-1
cdr3_aa: CASSFISIAGANEQFF
cdr3_nt: TGTGCCAGCAGTTTTATCTCGATAGCGGGGGCCAATGAGCAGTTCTTC

clone_size: many
v_call: TRBV5-1
d_call: NA
cdr3_length: 12
j_call: TRBJ2-7
cdr3_aa: CASSLAANEQYF
cdr3_nt: TGCGCCAGCAGCTTGGCAGCAAACGAGCAGTACTTC

clone_size: many
v_call: TRBV30
d_call: NA
cdr3_length: 12
j_call: TRBJ1-1
cdr3_aa: CAWSGVTTEAFF
cdr3_nt: TGTGCCTGGAGTGGGGTTACCACTGAAGCTTTCTTT

clone_size: NA
v_call: TRBV5-6
d_call: NA
cdr3_length: 13
j_call: TRBJ2-5
cdr3_aa: CASSPQVGGTQYF
cdr3_nt: TGTGCCAGCAGTCCGCAGGTAGGGGGGACCCAGTACTTC

clone_size: few
v_call: TRBV5-1
d_call: TRBD2
cdr3_length: 16
j_call: TRBJ2-1
cdr3_aa: CASSLLSGGDYNEQFF
cdr3_nt: TGCGCCAGCAGCTTGCTTAGCGGGGGGGACTACAATGAGCAGTTCTTC

clone_size: many
v_call: TRBV27
d_call: NA
cdr3_length: 15
j_call: TRBJ1-1
cdr3_aa: CASSLSGRTDTEAFF
cdr3_nt: TGTGCCAGCAGTTTATCGGGCAGGACCGACACTGAAGCTTTCTTT

clone_size: NA
v_call: TRBV11-2
d_call: NA
cdr3_length: 14
j_call: TRBJ1-5
cdr3_aa: CASSEFGAHQPQHF
cdr3_nt: TGTGCCAGCAGTGAATTTGGGGCTCATCAGCCCCAGCATTTT

clone_size: many
v_call: TRBV28
d_call: NA
cdr3_length: 11
j_call: TRBJ2-7
cdr3_aa: CASSFEGEQYF
cdr3_nt: TGTGCCAGCAGTTTCGAAGGAGAGCAGTACTTC

clone_size: NA
v_call: TRBV5-1
d_call: NA
cdr3_length: 13
j_call: TRBJ2-5
cdr3_aa: CASSLAFQETQYF
cdr3_nt: TGCGCCAGCAGCTTAGCCTTCCAAGAGACCCAGTACTTC

clone_size: NA
v_call: TRBV19
d_call: TRBD1
cdr3_length: 14
j_call: TRBJ2-2
cdr3_aa: CASNDRGGTGELFF
cdr3_nt: TGTGCCAGTAATGACAGGGGGGGAACCGGGGAGCTGTTTTTT

clone_size: many
v_call: TRBV7-3
d_call: NA
cdr3_length: 15
j_call: TRBJ2-1
cdr3_aa: CASSEVGGGSNEQFF
cdr3_nt: TGTGCCAGCAGCGAGGTAGGGGGAGGTTCCAATGAGCAGTTCTTC

clone_size: many
v_call: TRBV20-1
d_call: TRBD1
cdr3_length: 15
j_call: TRBJ1-4
cdr3_aa: CSARGPGQGGEKLFF
cdr3_nt: TGCAGTGCTAGGGGACCGGGACAGGGTGGTGAAAAACTGTTTTTT

clone_size: NA
v_call: TRBV27
d_call: NA
cdr3_length: 11
j_call: TRBJ2-1
cdr3_aa: CASSRGTVDVF
cdr3_nt: TGTGCCAGCAGTCGCGGGACAGTAGATGTCTTC

clone_size: NA
v_call: TRBV6-5
d_call: NA
cdr3_length: 15
j_call: TRBJ1-2
cdr3_aa: CASSYSAGALLGYTF
cdr3_nt: TGTGCCAGCAGTTACTCGGCAGGTGCCCTCCTGGGCTACACCTTC

clone_size: many
v_call: TRBV5-5
d_call: NA
cdr3_length: 13
j_call: TRBJ2-3
cdr3_aa: CASSLVRTDTQYF
cdr3_nt: TGTGCCAGCAGCTTAGTCCGCACAGATACGCAGTATTTT

clone_size: NA
v_call: TRBV27
d_call: NA
cdr3_length: 13
j_call: TRBJ1-2
cdr3_aa: CASSPLGKGGYTF
cdr3_nt: TGTGCCAGCAGTCCCCTAGGGAAGGGTGGCTACACCTTC